A selection of T cell receptor beta chains follows, all from one sample in a study of CD8+CD57+ T cells in acquired aplastic anemia. TCRdb re-called the reads with MiXCR, one entry per CDR3 protein. The sample holds roughly 200,000 distinct CDR3 sequences, roughly three fifths seen once. The specimen sequenced was sorted CD4+, CD8+, or CD8+CD57+ T cells (not recorded which) from PBMCs. All receptors derive from a human donor with aplastic anemia. CDR3s include the opening cysteine and the closing phenylalanine or tryptophan. D genes are given only for firm matches. Size is omitted from some rows. Given values are once, few, many or a class for expanded clones.

clone_size j_call d_call v_call cdr3_nt cdr3_aa
NA TRBJ2-7 TRBD1 TRBV15 TGTGCCACCAGCAGAGATGGACAGGGGCTCTTCGAGCAGTACTTC CATSRDGQGLFEQYF
few TRBJ2-7 TRBD2 TRBV29-1 TGCAGCGTTGTAGGGCTAGCGGGAGGTGAGCAGTACTTC CSVVGLAGGEQYF
NA TRBJ2-5 TRBD2 TRBV2 TGTGCCAGCAGTGAAGCCCTAGCGGGGGGGCAAGAGACCCAGTACTTC CASSEALAGGQETQYF
NA TRBJ2-7 TRBD2 TRBV7-2 TGTGCCAGCAGCTTAGATGCGGGAGGGAATTACGAGCAGTACTTC CASSLDAGGNYEQYF
once TRBJ2-3 NA TRBV19 TGTGCCAGTAGTATAGGGGGTCGGCCGGGTACGCAGTATTTT CASSIGGRPGTQYF
NA TRBJ2-5 TRBD1 TRBV6-6 TGTGCCAGCAGTCCTACAGGGGGTCAGCAAGAGACCCAGTACTTC CASSPTGGQQETQYF
NA TRBJ2-2 TRBD1 TRBV2 TGTGCCAGCAGTTGGACAGGGTTGGACACCGGGGAGCTGTTTTTT CASSWTGLDTGELFF
few TRBJ2-7 TRBD1 TRBV7-9 TGTGCCAGCAGCCTCCCCCCGGGACAGGGCTTCGCCTACGAGCAGTACTTC CASSLPPGQGFAYEQYF
many TRBJ2-7 NA TRBV6-1 TGTGCCAGCAGTGAATCTTGGGGCCCTCCGCCTATCGGAGGGGAGCAGTACTTC CASSESWGPPPIGGEQYF
NA TRBJ2-2 NA TRBV19 TGTGCCAGTAGTATCCGGGGGAACACCGGGGAGCTGTTTTTT CASSIRGNTGELFF
NA TRBJ2-1 NA TRBV2 TGTGCCAGCGTTTTAACAGGCTTCAGCTCCTACAATGAGCAGTTCTTC CASVLTGFSSYNEQFF
many TRBJ1-3 NA TRBV2 TGTGCCAGCAGAGTCTCTGGAAACACCATATATTTT CASRVSGNTIYF
NA TRBJ1-6 NA TRBV5-4 TGTGCCAGCTCCACAGAGCCCGACCTAACCCTCCACTTT CASSTEPDLTLHF
few TRBJ2-3 TRBD1 TRBV15 TGTGCCACCAGCAGAGAGACAGGGTGTAGTACAGATACGCAGTATTTT CATSRETGCSTDTQYF
many TRBJ1-2 TRBD1 TRBV5-4 TGTGCCAGCAGCGGACCGGGACAGGGAAGTAACTATGGCTACACCTTC CASSGPGQGSNYGYTF
NA TRBJ1-4 TRBD1 TRBV7-8 TGTGCCAGCAGCCACCAGACAGGGGGCGATGAAAAACTGTTTTTT CASSHQTGGDEKLFF
NA TRBJ1-1 TRBD1 TRBV9 TGTGCCAGCAGCGTAGTGACAGGGTTCCCTGAAGCTTTCTTT CASSVVTGFPEAFF
once TRBJ2-1 NA TRBV5-8 TGTGCCAGCAGCTTGGGTGGGGGCCCAGTTACCGATGAGCAGTTCTTC CASSLGGGPVTDEQFF
NA TRBJ1-2 NA TRBV28 TGTGCCAGCCAATTGGGTGTTGTCCGTGGCTACACCTTC CASQLGVVRGYTF
once TRBJ2-4 NA TRBV10-3 TGTGCCATCAGTGAACCGGACATTCAGTACTTC CAISEPDIQYF
once TRBJ2-1 TRBD2 TRBV2 TGTGCCAGCAGTGAAGGGACTAGCGGGAGAGGGGAGCAGTTCTTC CASSEGTSGRGEQFF
many TRBJ1-4 NA TRBV25-1 TGTGCCAGCAGTGAATTGATAGGAAGGGGAGAAAAACTGTTTTTT CASSELIGRGEKLFF